This T cell receptor beta chain was profiled in a study of CD8+ T cells in alopecia areata (dated by TCRdb to 2017 to 2018). Study-wide context: The treated patients took part in an open-label pilot trial in which moderate-to-severe alopecia areata was treated with oral tofacitinib at 5 to 10 mg twice daily. Amplification of TCRbeta CDR3 regions was done by immunoSEQ multiplex PCR using 35 Vbeta forward primers and 13 Jbeta reverse primers. Tofacitinib was administered for 6 to 18 months, and 6 months of follow-up off drug were then conducted to assess delayed response and recurrence. The study used high-throughput TCRbeta sequencing to examine T cell clonal expansion in alopecia areata, in both the C3H/HeJ mouse model and human patients. On the human side, TCRbeta sequencing was run on scalp tissue and on sorted CD4+ and CD8+ peripheral blood T cells from healthy controls and from alopecia areata patients with either patchy or totalis/universalis disease. For the treated patients, the SALT score, which quantifies what percentage of scalp surface area is affected, served as the measure of disease severity. Clonality in the scalp was compared among normal scalp (n=4), patchy alopecia areata scalp (n=8), and alopecia totalis/universalis scalp (n=8). RNA was extracted with the PAXgene miRNA kit for fixed scalp, the miRNeasy kit for PBMCs, and the RNeasy kit for mouse skin. Tofacitinib-treated patients had biopsies at baseline and at 4 and 24 weeks of treatment, with a later scalp biopsy in several patients.

Findings and caveats that apply to the study as a whole: Many expanded lesional clones persisted in scalp and blood during tofacitinib treatment, which may partly explain relapse after stopping treatment. Lesional scalp, especially in alopecia totalis/universalis, showed higher clonality and more expanded CD8+ clones than normal scalp, suggesting antigenic drive. Because the treated cohort was small and had just a single nonresponder, larger studies are needed to establish links between baseline CD8+ expansion and response. Scalp clonality and the number of expanded CD8+ clones among the top 100 scalp clones were significantly decreased by tofacitinib. Unlike mouse skin, which is dominated by gammadelta T cells, normal human skin has resident alphabeta T cells that are also sequenced, and this complicates analysis of the scalp TCR repertoire. Shared TCR sequences between patients were less evident than in mice, which may be partly attributable to HLA diversity in the patient population.

CDR1 SGHRS and CDR2 YFSETQ are derived from the germline V gene. Trimming takes 0 bases from V and 6 bases from J, and the germline ends sit 7 bases apart. Including cysteine and phenylalanine, the CDR3 has 13 amino acids. The DNA shown is the 39-base CDR3, in frame from base 1. The time point tag for this specimen amounts to: about four weeks on oral tofacitinib. This specimen's treatment or condition label, interpreted: oral pan-JAK inhibitor, 5-10 mg twice daily. From alopecia areata patients, peripheral blood was collected along with lesional scalp punch biopsies. PBMCs were isolated by density centrifugation and stained for CD3, CD4 and CD8, and CD4+ and CD8+ T cells were sorted on a FACSAria. This clone appeared a single time. Its antigen target is currently unknown. Base qualities are not at hand, and no much larger clone is one base apart. Libraries came from the immunoSEQ multiplex PCR assay. For TCR sequencing, RNA was extracted from every sample and reverse transcribed into cDNA to serve as template. SuperScript III was used for first-strand cDNA synthesis, primed with a 2:1 mix of oligo-dT and random hexamers. A synthetic immune receptor repertoire was used to assess amplification bias, and residual bias was removed computationally. The published analysis was carried out like this. After raw reads were preprocessed to remove errors, the CDR3 was defined following IMGT conventions as running from the conserved cysteine to phenylalanine. To get clonality, Shannon entropy was normalized by log2 of the number of productive unique TCRs and the result was subtracted from 1. Scalp TCRbeta sequences were cross-referenced with sorted blood CD4 and CD8 repertoires so that the CD4 or CD8 identity of scalp clones could be inferred. This immuneACCESS table, as held by TCRdb, lists in-frame sequences with V and J called but not all clones. Of the missing ones, under half trace to an unresolved V gene in checked studies; the others have no known cause. The DNA gave D and trimming, while V, J and clone size come from that table. The table for this sample lists roughly 120,000 clones; 50% to 75% of them were counted only once. The ten biggest clones cover 30% of the sample.

The sequence is built from TRBV5-1 and TRBJ2-1; the D gene cannot be resolved beyond TRBD1 or TRBD2, each matching 5 bases. This TCR was sampled from a human donor with alopecia areata. The material was CD8+ T cells sorted from blood, obtained at week 4, from a patient treated with tofacitinib. The DNA sequence is TGCGCCAGCAGCTTGGGGGGACGCAATGAGCAGTTCTTC. This gives the protein CASSLGGRNEQFF.